This T cell receptor beta chain originates from a study of early T cells in non-severe SARS-CoV-2 infection. This clonotype was seen repeatedly, ten times or more. TCRdb reanalysed the 5' RACE reads using MiXCR and keeps one entry per CDR3 protein. The sample shows 75,000 to 90,000 distinct CDR3 sequences, about 6.5% of them seen only once. Germline V gene sequence: CDR1 MNHEY, CDR2 SVGAGI. The junction had 6 bases not matched to a gene; V was cut back by 9 bases and J by 1 base. The CDR3 loop spans 14 amino acids. The TCR comes from an adult who was a healthcare worker with PCR-confirmed SARS-CoV-2 infection or an uninfected control (not recorded which). Input material: whole blood. This rearrangement joins TRBV6-5 to TRBJ2-3; 8 bases are a match to TRBD2. CDR3: CASKRESGTDTQYF. CDR3 coding DNA: TGTGCCAGTAAGCGGGAGTCCGGCACAGATACGCAGTATTTT.